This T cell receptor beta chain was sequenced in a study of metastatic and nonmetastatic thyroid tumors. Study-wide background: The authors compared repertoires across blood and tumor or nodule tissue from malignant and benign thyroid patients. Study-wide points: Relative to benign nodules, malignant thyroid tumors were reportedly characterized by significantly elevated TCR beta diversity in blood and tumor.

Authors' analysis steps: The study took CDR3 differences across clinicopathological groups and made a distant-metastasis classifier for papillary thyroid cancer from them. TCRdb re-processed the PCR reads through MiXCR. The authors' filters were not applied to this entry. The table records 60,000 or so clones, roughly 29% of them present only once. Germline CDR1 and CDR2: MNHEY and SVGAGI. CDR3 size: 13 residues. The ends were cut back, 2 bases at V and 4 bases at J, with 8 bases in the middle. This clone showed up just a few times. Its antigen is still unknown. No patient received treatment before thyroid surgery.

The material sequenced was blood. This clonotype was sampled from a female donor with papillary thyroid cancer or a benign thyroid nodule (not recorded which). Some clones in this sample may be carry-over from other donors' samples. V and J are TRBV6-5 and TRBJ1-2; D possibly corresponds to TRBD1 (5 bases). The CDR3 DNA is TGTGCCAGCAGTTACCAAGACAGCTATGGCTACACCTTC. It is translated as CASSYQDSYGYTF.